The 21 T cell receptor beta chains given below trace back to one sample, sequenced in a study of shared T cell receptors in the human thymus (dated by TCRdb to the early 2020s). Library preparation used the immunoSEQ multiplex PCR assay. Sourced from immuneACCESS, this table was stored by TCRdb with only in-frame sequences that have V and J called. A share of the clones is absent; for the studies checked, an unresolved V gene accounts for under half, and the remainder has no known explanation. For this sample the table gives 700,000 to 750,000 clones, of which 70% to 90% were detected only once. The top ten clones comprise around 0.01% of the sample. These records were also assigned to another study, of human thymus T cells.

Material for sequencing was thymocytes. Every receptor here comes from a girl under three years old with a congenital heart defect. Donor details come from another sample of the same person, matched by shared clones.

This rearrangement joins TRBV19 to TRBJ2-1; no clear D gene. This CDR3 contains 11 residues. Deletions cut 3 bases from V and 6 bases from J, with 3 bases between. CDR1 LNHDA and CDR2 SQIVND come from the germline V gene (reference sequence). The CDR3 sequence is CASSIGNEQFF. CDR3 coding DNA: TGTGCCAGTAGTATCGGCAATGAGCAGTTCTTC.

The gene calls are TRBV4-1 and TRBJ1-3; D perhaps matches TRBD1 (5 bases). Trimming shortened V by 2 bases and J by 4 bases, and 18 bases separated the two germline ends. The V gene's germline CDR1 is MGHRA and CDR2 YSYEKL. The CDR3 totals 17 residues. The CDR3 nucleotides are TGCGCCAGCAGCCAATCTATCCTTTTGGGGCAAGGAAACACCATATATTTT. Amino acid sequence: CASSQSILLGQGNTIYF.

CDR3 amino acids: CASSFRTSKREKLFF. The CDR3, as DNA: TGTGCCAGCAGTTTCCGGACCTCCAAGCGGGAAAAACTGTTTTTT. The rearrangement links TRBV28 to TRBJ1-4; D not resolved. This CDR3 region has 15 residues. Germline values: CDR1 MDHEN, CDR2 SYDVKM. V lost 3 bases to trimming and J lost 8 bases, with 16 bases between them.

This chain links TRBV7-2 with TRBJ2-7; the match to TRBD1 covers 10 bases. V lost 5 bases, J lost 2 bases, and 12 bases stayed unmatched. Germline assignment: CDR1 SGHTA and CDR2 FQGNSA. The CDR3 sequence is 17 residues long. Here the CDR3 DNA reads TGTGCCAGCAGCCTAAACCCCCTGACAGGGGGCCCCTACGAGCAGTACTTC. Translation gives CASSLNPLTGGPYEQYF.

The chain has TRBV4-3 and TRBJ1-2; maybe TRBD1 (6 bases). The germline V and J ends were trimmed by 0 bases and 0 bases, with 17 bases remaining between them. The V gene's germline CDR1 is LGHNA and CDR2 YSLEER. The CDR3 has 18 amino acids. Here the CDR3 DNA reads TGCGCCAGCAGCCAAGATTTGGGACACCAAACTTCTAACTATGGCTACACCTTC. It is translated as CASSQDLGHQTSNYGYTF.

V and J are TRBV12-5 and TRBJ2-1, with D perhaps TRBD1 (7 bases). This CDR3 has 17 residues. Germline CDR1 is LGHNT and CDR2 is FRNRAP. Trimming stripped 3 bases from V and 2 bases from J, with 17 bases between. CDR3 bases: TGTGCTAGTGGTTTCTATCAGGAGGGGACAGCCTACAATGAGCAGTTCTTC. Residues: CASGFYQEGTAYNEQFF.

The chain combines TRBV2 with TRBJ2-2; 7 bases are a match to TRBD1. From germline, CDR1 is SNHLY and CDR2 FYNNEI. J lost 3 bases, V lost 5 bases, and 12 bases had no gene match. CDR3 length equals 17 residues. CDR3: CASSKLTGDPYTGELFF. The CDR3 DNA is TGTGCCAGCAGTAAACTCACAGGGGACCCCTACACCGGGGAGCTGTTTTTT.

The chain uses TRBV5-1 and TRBJ2-5; 7 nucleotides align to TRBD1. With 0 bases clipped from V and 2 bases from J, the junction kept 1 base outside the gene matches. Germline V lookup: CDR1 SGHRS, CDR2 YFSETQ. The CDR3 sequence is 14 residues long. CDR3 sequence (DNA): TGCGCCAGCAGCTTGGACAGGGGTCAAGAGACCCAGTACTTC. Translating gives CASSLDRGQETQYF. Looking up the rest from reference TRBV5-1 and TRBJ2-5 gives the full variable domain: KAGVTQTPRYLIKTRGQQVTLSCSPISGHRSVSWYQQTPGQGLQFLFEYFSETQRNKGNFPGRFSGRQFSNSRSEMNVSTLELGDSALYLCASSLDRGQETQYFGPGTRLLVL.

In DNA, the CDR3 is TGTGCCAGCAGTCCGGCGGGCAGGCTAACCTACGAGCAGTACTTC. Translating it yields CASSPAGRLTYEQYF. The gene calls are TRBV6-5 and TRBJ2-7; D possibly corresponds to TRBD2 (5 bases). The CDR3 is made up of 15 amino acids. Germline values: CDR1 MNHEY, CDR2 SVGAGI. V lost 5 bases and J 2 bases, leaving 16 bases between the germline ends.

This clone was counted a few times. J is TRBJ2-7 and V is TRBV19; TRBD1 aligns across 12 bases. This CDR3 contains 20 residues. Germline-derived CDR1 and CDR2 are LNHDA and SQIVND (reference sequence). The trim removed 5 bases at V and 0 bases at J, leaving 17 bases unmatched. The CDR3 DNA sequence: TGTGCCAGTAGTCCCCAAGGGGACAGGGGGCGACGGTACCGCTCCTACGAGCAGTACTTC. It codes for CASSPQGDRGRRYRSYEQYF.

As DNA, the CDR3 is TGTGCCAGCAGCTCCGCGGGGGGGGGCTCCCAAGAGACCCAGTACTTC. It is translated as CASSSAGGGSQETQYF. The chain combines TRBV7-9 with TRBJ2-5; 9 bases fit TRBD2. The germline CDR1 and CDR2 sequences are SEHNR and FQNEAQ (reference sequence). The V gene end was trimmed by 4 bases and the J gene end by 1 base; junction bases not matched to a gene: 7. The CDR3 contains 16 residues.

The chain carries TRBV28 and TRBJ1-2; D is unresolved. This CDR3 contains 12 residues. Germline CDR1 MDHEN, CDR2 SYDVKM. Trimming took off 5 bases at V and 1 base at J, with 5 bases between the two ends. The CDR3 coding sequence is TGTGCCAGCAGTCCTCTTAACTATGGCTACACCTTC. It yields the protein CASSPLNYGYTF.

The V gene is TRBV11-2, the J gene TRBJ1-1; no definite D call. Germline assignment: CDR1 SGHAT and CDR2 FQNNGV. The CDR3 spans 14 residues. The V end lost 3 bases, the J end lost 6 bases, and 14 bases lay between the germline ends. The CDR3 is CASSFAGSLPEAFF. The CDR3 region has the DNA TGTGCCAGCAGCTTTGCCGGGTCGCTTCCTGAAGCTTTCTTT.

The chain combines TRBV5-4 with TRBJ2-7; tentative D call: TRBD1 (5 bases). Trimming took off 3 bases at V and 12 bases at J, with 10 bases between the two ends. The CDR3 runs to 10 residues. Germline CDR1 is SGHNT and CDR2 is YYREEE (reference sequence). The CDR3: CASSSDIRYF. Written as DNA, the CDR3 is TGTGCCAGCAGCTCGGACATCAGGTACTTC.

In this sample, this clone turned up once. The chain recombines TRBV4-1 with TRBJ1-1, with unresolved D. This CDR3 contains 13 residues. V dropped 8 bases and J dropped 3 bases, with 13 bases sitting between them. In germline, CDR1 is MGHRA, CDR2 YSYEKL. CDR3 loop: CASHPPGDTEAFF. Here the CDR3 DNA reads TGCGCCAGCCATCCCCCCGGGGACACTGAAGCTTTCTTT.

V gene TRBV7-2 combines with J gene TRBJ2-3; no clear D gene. Germline values: CDR1 SGHTA, CDR2 FQGNSA. CDR3 length: 11 amino acids. Trimming removed 7 bases from V and 6 bases from J, with 8 bases in between. In DNA, the CDR3 is TGTGCCAGCACCACACCTGATACGCAGTATTTT. Amino acid sequence: CASTTPDTQYF.

The chain is built from TRBV2 and TRBJ1-5, with D possibly matching TRBD1 (6 bases). This CDR3 contains 19 residues. Trimming took off 3 bases at V and 1 base at J, with 22 bases between the two ends. Germline CDR1 is SNHLY and CDR2 is FYNNEI. The CDR3: CASSEFVRGLVWSNQPQHF. CDR3 sequence (DNA): TGTGCCAGCAGTGAGTTCGTCAGGGGATTGGTGTGGAGCAATCAGCCCCAGCATTTT.

This clone was found once. The chain has TRBV29-1 and TRBJ1-2, with 10 bases fitting TRBD1. Germline CDR1 and CDR2: SQVTM and ANQGSEA. The CDR3 has 13 amino acids. V shed 6 bases, J shed 7 bases, and the junction held 8 bases outside the gene matches. The CDR3: CSVRLDRGPGYTF. The CDR3 nucleotides read TGCAGCGTAAGGCTCGACAGGGGGCCTGGCTACACCTTC.

This chain links TRBV18 with TRBJ1-1; D gene unclear. The CDR3 extends over 12 amino acids. Trimming stripped 3 bases from V and 9 bases from J, with 11 bases between. Germline lookup yields CDR1 KGHSH and CDR2 LQKENI. The CDR3 DNA reads TGTGCCAGCTCACCGGGTGCGGAAAAAGCTTTCTTT. This gives the protein CASSPGAEKAFF. The variable domain in full, completed from reference TRBV18 and TRBJ1-1, reads NAGVMQNPRHLVRRRGQEARLRCSPMKGHSHVYWYRQLPEEGLKFMVYLQKENIIDESGMPKERFSAEFPKEGPSILRIQQVVRGDSAAYFCASSPGAEKAFFGQGTRLTVV.

The V gene is TRBV6-5, the J gene TRBJ2-7; D remains ambiguous. The germline V gene encodes CDR1 MNHEY and CDR2 SVGAGI. Trimming took 5 bases from V and 4 from J, leaving 9 bases between them. The CDR3 contains 12 residues. DNA of the CDR3: TGTGCCAGCAGTGAACAGAGATACGAGCAGTACTTC. This codes for CASSEQRYEQYF.

The chain links TRBV5-4 to TRBJ2-1; 7 nucleotides agree with TRBD2. The CDR3 consists of 17 residues. Per germline, CDR1 SGHNT and CDR2 YYREEE (reference sequence). Unmatched junction bases numbered 11, after V lost 1 base and J lost 4 bases. The CDR3 sequence: CASSLRFRGERYNEQFF. The DNA for the CDR3 is TGTGCCAGCAGCTTGCGGTTCCGGGGGGAACGATACAATGAGCAGTTCTTC.